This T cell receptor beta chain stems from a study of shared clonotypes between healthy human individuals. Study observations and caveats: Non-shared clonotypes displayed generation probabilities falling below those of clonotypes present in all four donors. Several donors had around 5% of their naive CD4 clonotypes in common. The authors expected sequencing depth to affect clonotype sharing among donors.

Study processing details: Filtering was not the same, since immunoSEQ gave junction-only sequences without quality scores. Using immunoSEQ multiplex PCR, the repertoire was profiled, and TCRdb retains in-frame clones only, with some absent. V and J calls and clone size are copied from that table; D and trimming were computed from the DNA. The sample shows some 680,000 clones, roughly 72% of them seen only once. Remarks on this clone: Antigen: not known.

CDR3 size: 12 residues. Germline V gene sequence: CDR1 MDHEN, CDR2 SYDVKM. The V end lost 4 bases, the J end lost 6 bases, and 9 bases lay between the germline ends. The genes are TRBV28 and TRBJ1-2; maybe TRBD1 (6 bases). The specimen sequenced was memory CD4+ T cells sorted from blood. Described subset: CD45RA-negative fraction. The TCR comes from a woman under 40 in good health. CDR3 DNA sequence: TGTGCCAGCAGTTGGACAGTTGATGGCTACACCTTC. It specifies CASSWTVDGYTF.